This T cell receptor (beta chain) was profiled in a study of blood T cell repertoires in COVID-19. The overall study: The United States, Italy and Spain provided the acute and convalescent COVID-19 samples.

The protocol was immunoSEQ multiplex PCR, while the TCRdb copy is restricted to in-frame clones and leaves out a portion. In the table there are about 50,000 clones, 70% to 85% of which are singletons. With 6 bases removed from V and 2 bases from J, the gap between germline ends came to 15 bases. The CDR3 contains 15 residues. CDR1 and CDR2 (germline): MDHEN, SYDVKM. The source is a man between 65 and 85 years old with acute or convalescent COVID-19. Source material: peripheral blood. The J gene is TRBJ2-3, the V gene TRBV28; possible D gene TRBD2, 5 bases. The CDR3 bases are TGTGCCAGCAGCCCCCAGCGGTTATTCACAGATACGCAGTATTTT. The encoded protein is CASSPQRLFTDTQYF.